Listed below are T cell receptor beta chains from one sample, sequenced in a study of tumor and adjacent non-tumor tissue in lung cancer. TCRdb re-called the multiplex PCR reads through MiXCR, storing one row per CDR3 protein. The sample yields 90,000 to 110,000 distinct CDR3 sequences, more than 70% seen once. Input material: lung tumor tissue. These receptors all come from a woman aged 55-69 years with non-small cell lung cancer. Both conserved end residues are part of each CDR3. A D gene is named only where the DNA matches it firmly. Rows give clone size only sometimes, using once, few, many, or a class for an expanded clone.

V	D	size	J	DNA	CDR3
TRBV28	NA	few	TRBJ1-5	TGTGCCAGCAGATATGGCGTGCAGCCCCAGCATTTT	CASRYGVQPQHF
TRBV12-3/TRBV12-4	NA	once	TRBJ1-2	TGTGCCAGCAGTTCCGGGATTGTTGGGGATTATGGCTACACCTTC	CASSSGIVGDYGYTF
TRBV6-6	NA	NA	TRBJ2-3	TGTGCCAGCAGTTACTCGCGGCTAGGTGGTTTACATACGCAGTGTTTT	CASSYSRLGGLHTQCF
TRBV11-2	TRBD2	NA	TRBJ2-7	TGTGCCAGCAGCTACGGGATTAGCGGGAGCTATGAACAGTACTTC	CASSYGISGSYEQYF
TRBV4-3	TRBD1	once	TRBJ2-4	TGCGCCAGTAACCAAGATTTGGCCAGCAGGGGGATTGTTCAGTACTTC	CASNQDLASRGIVQYF
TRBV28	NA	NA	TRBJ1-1	TGTGCCAGCAGTCCCCTATTAGCACTCAAGGCAGCTTTCTTT	CASSPLLALKAAFF
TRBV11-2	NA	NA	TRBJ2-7	TGTGCCAGCAGTTGTGAGCGCGGAGGATACGAACAGTACTTC	CASSCERGGYEQYF
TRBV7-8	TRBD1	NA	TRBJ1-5	TGTGCCAACAGCTTAGAAGGACAGGTCGCTGGGGCCCAGCATTTT	CANSLEGQVAGAQHF
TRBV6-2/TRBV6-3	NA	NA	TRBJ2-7	TGTGCCAGCAGTACCGGGATCGCCTGGATGGAGCAGTATTTC	CASSTGIAWMEQYF
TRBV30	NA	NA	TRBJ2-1	TGTGCCTGGGGATCCGGGAGAGGGTACAATGAGCAGATCTTC	CAWGSGRGYNEQIF
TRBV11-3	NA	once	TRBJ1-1	TGTGCCGGCAGCCTAGGACACTCCGCCACTGAAGCTTTCTTT	CAGSLGHSATEAFF
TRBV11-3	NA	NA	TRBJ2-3	TGTGCCAGCAGCACCGCTGGGCAGGGAGGTCATACACAGTATTTT	CASSTAGQGGHTQYF
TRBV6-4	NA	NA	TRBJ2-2	TGTGCCAGCATTGGGAGGTCGGGGACCGGTGAGCTGTTTTTT	CASIGRSGTGELFF
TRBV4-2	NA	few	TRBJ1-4	TGTGCCAGCAGCCAAGCGGCTGGAATTAATGAAAAACTGTTTTTT	CASSQAAGINEKLFF
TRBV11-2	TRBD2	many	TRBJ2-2	TGTGCCAGCAGCTTACAACTAGCGTCTACTACCGGGGAGCTGTTTTTT	CASSLQLASTTGELFF
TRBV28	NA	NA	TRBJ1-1	TGTGTCAGCAGCTATCTGGGGCTAACTGAAGCTTTCTTT	CVSSYLGLTEAFF
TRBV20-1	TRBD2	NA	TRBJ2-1	TGCAGTGGAAGACCCCCCCTAGCGGGAGGGAACAATGAGCAGTTCTTC	CSGRPPLAGGNNEQFF
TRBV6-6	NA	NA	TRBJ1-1	TGTGCCAACAGCGACCGCAGGGCCAGGAACACTGAAGCTTTCTTT	CANSDRRARNTEAFF
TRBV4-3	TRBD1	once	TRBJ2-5	TGCGCCAGCAGCCAAGAGGTCCCTGGACAGGAGAGCCAGTACTTC	CASSQEVPGQESQYF
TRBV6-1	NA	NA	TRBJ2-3	TGTGCCAGCAGTGAAACCCACGTTGTGACAGATACGCAGTATTTT	CASSETHVVTDTQYF
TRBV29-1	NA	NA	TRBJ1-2	TGCAGCACCAAAAACTCAGGGCACAACTATGGCTACACCTTC	CSTKNSGHNYGYTF
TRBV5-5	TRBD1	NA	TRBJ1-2	TGTGCCAGCAGCTCGTTTCAAATCACAGGGGGCGCGGGGTATGGCTTTACCTTC	CASSSFQITGGAGYGFTF
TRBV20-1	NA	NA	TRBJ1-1	TGCAGTACTAGGGTGAACACTGAAGCTTTCTTT	CSTRVNTEAFF
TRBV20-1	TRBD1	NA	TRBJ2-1	TGCCATGTCAGGGGGAGCTGGGATGAGCAGTTCTTC	CHVRGSWDEQFF
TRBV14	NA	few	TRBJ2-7	TGTGCCAGCAGCCTGTGGACGGGTCGTAGTATGAGCTACGAGCAGTACTTC	CASSLWTGRSMSYEQYF
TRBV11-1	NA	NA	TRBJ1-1	TGTGCCAGCAACTTAGGACGGGGGAGCACTGAAGCTTTCTTT	CASNLGRGSTEAFF
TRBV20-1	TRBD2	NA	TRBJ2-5	TGCAATGCTAGAGATTCTACTAGCGGTCTCGGGGAGACCCAGTACTTC	CNARDSTSGLGETQYF
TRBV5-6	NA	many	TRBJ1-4	TGTGCCAGCAGCTTGTCACAGCCCGATGGAAAACTGTTTTTT	CASSLSQPDGKLFF
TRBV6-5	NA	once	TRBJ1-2	TGTGCCAGCAGGCCAACAGCGGAGTCGATCTATGGCTACACCTTC	CASRPTAESIYGYTF
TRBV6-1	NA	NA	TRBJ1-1	TGTGCCAGCATTTCAAGCGGGGCAGGGGAGATGAACAATGAAGCTTTCTTT	CASISSGAGEMNNEAFF
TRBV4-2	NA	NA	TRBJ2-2	TGTGCCAGCAGCCAGTGCGGACAAGGGGGGGCCGGGGAGCTGTTTTTT	CASSQCGQGGAGELFF
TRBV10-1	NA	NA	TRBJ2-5	TGCGCCAGCAGTGACTCCGGGGAAGAGACCCAGTACTTC	CASSDSGEETQYF